This T cell receptor beta chain came from a study of T cell changes during pregnancy in multiple sclerosis. The CDR3 contains 15 residues. V lost 5 bases and J 2 bases, leaving 19 bases between the germline ends. The germline CDR1 and CDR2 sequences are GTSNPN and SVGIG (reference sequence). Libraries were prepared by immunoSEQ multiplex PCR; TCRdb keeps only in-frame clonotypes and omits some of them. The top ten hold 0.58% of the sample, which has under 85,000 clones, roughly 94% seen once. The sequencing used peripheral blood, collected in the third trimester of pregnancy. This sequence joins TRBV30 and TRBJ2-7; D may be TRBD2 (5 bases). This sequence originates from a female donor with multiple sclerosis, enrolled in a pregnancy study. CDR3 protein: CAWSPRDLSPYEQYF. The CDR3 DNA reads TGTGCCTGGTCCCCACGGGATCTTTCTCCCTACGAGCAGTACTTC. Full variable domain (missing parts from reference TRBV30 and TRBJ2-7): SQTIHQWPATLVQPVGSPLSLECTVEGTSNPNLYWYRQAAGRGLQLLFYSVGIGQISSEVPQNLSASRPQDRQFILSSKKLLLSDSGFYLCAWSPRDLSPYEQYFGPGTRLTVT.